Presented here are 19 T cell receptor beta chains from one specimen sequenced in a study of T cell responses to AZD1222 COVID-19 vaccine. TCRdb's copy holds only in-frame clones and misses some; the assay was immunoSEQ multiplex PCR. The sample yields 70,000 to 85,000 clones, roughly four fifths seen once. Sequenced material: peripheral blood, taken on day 0 of AZD1222 vaccination. The source is an adult in good health.

This sequence joins TRBV11-3 and TRBJ2-2; D is uncertain. With 2 bases removed from V and 0 bases from J, the gap between germline ends came to 4 bases. The germline CDR1 and CDR2 sequences are SGHNT and YENEEA. CDR3 size: 14 residues. The CDR3 DNA follows: TGTGCCAGCAGCTTAACAACGAACACCGGGGAGCTGTTTTTT. Its protein is CASSLTTNTGELFF.

This clone was picked up one time. The chain has TRBV21-1 and TRBJ1-2; TRBD1 is the table's D call and was not checked against the DNA. TRBV21-1 is flagged as a pseudogene. The CDR3 is 13 amino acids. CDR3: CASRGNRPGGYTF. The CDR3 DNA reads as TGTGCCAGCAGGGGGAACAGGCCTGGTGGCTACACCTTC.

The CDR3 DNA reads as TGTGCCAGCAGCTTAGCCCTCATGGGGGGTGAAAAACTGTTTTTT. This sequence encodes CASSLALMGGEKLFF. J is TRBJ1-4 and V is TRBV11-2, with D possibly being TRBD1 (5 bases). Germline V CDR1 and CDR2: SGHAT, FQNNGV. The CDR3 has 15 amino acids. V was shortened by 1 base and J by 7 bases, with 13 bases between the two germline ends.

The chain is built from TRBV19 and TRBJ1-1; D not resolved. The germline V gene has CDR1 LNHDA and CDR2 SQIVND (reference sequence). CDR3 length: 13 residues. Trimming took off 6 bases at V and 7 bases at J, with 15 bases between the two ends. This CDR3 reads CASRNSVRFEAFF. CDR3 nucleotide sequence: TGTGCCAGTAGGAATTCGGTGAGGTTTGAAGCTTTCTTT.

V is TRBV11-2 and J is TRBJ2-3; D unresolved. This CDR3 is built from 14 residues. V shed 0 bases and J shed 6 bases, with 10 bases lying between them. Germline V gene data show CDR1 as SGHAT and CDR2 as FQNNGV. CDR3 sequence reads: CASSLDQRLDTQYF. CDR3 nucleotide sequence: TGTGCCAGCAGCTTAGATCAGCGACTGGATACGCAGTATTTT.

In this sample, this clone turned up a few times. The chain's CDR3 is CASSPTSGSSPGELFF. The CDR3 bases are TGTGCCAGCAGCCCGACCAGCGGGAGTTCCCCCGGGGAGCTGTTTTTT. The rearrangement links TRBV9 to TRBJ2-2, with 8 bases that match TRBD2. V lost 4 bases, J lost 6 bases, and 11 bases stayed unmatched. Germline V CDR1 and CDR2: SGDLS, YYNGEE. The CDR3 totals 16 residues.

This chain connects TRBV6-5 to TRBJ1-2; D gene ambiguous. The V end lost 7 bases, the J end lost 4 bases, and 13 bases lay between the germline ends. Germline V gene lookup returns CDR1 MNHEY and CDR2 SVGAGI. There are 13 residues in the CDR3. CDR3 DNA sequence: TGTGCCAGCAAACAAACGAGCGGCTATGGCTACACCTTC. Its protein is CASKQTSGYGYTF.

This rearrangement joins TRBV9 to TRBJ1-2, with a tentative D call TRBD1 (5 bases). The V gene's germline CDR1 is SGDLS and CDR2 YYNGEE. V gave up 0 bases and J gave up 9 bases, with 15 bases separating them. This CDR3 is built from 14 residues. CDR3 DNA sequence: TGTGCCAGCAGCGTAGGGCAGGGAGGTATCAGCTACACCTTC. It specifies CASSVGQGGISYTF.

The chain joins TRBV14 to TRBJ2-1; D not certain. Trimming removed 1 base from V and 9 bases from J, with 10 bases in between. Germline V gene lookup returns CDR1 SGHDN and CDR2 FVKESK. The CDR3 sequence is 13 residues long. CDR3 sequence reads: CASSQVRQAEQFF. The CDR3 DNA reads as TGTGCCAGCAGCCAAGTGAGGCAGGCTGAGCAGTTCTTC.

V is TRBV25-1 and J is TRBJ2-5; TRBD2 might be the D (6 bases). The germline V and J ends were trimmed by 0 bases and 5 bases, with 13 bases remaining between them. CDR3 length: 15 amino acids. Germline V lookup: CDR1 MGHDK, CDR2 SYGVNS. CDR3: CASSEYREEKETQYF. The DNA for the CDR3 is TGTGCCAGCAGTGAATATAGGGAGGAGAAGGAGACCCAGTACTTC.

This clone was seen only a few times. The chain has TRBV7-2 and TRBJ1-6; D gene ambiguous. V shed 1 base and J shed 9 bases, with 13 bases lying between them. The CDR3 contains 15 residues. Germline-derived CDR1 and CDR2 are SGHTA and FQGNSA. The CDR3 is CASSLGSAPGSPLHF. CDR3 in DNA: TGTGCCAGCAGCTTAGGCAGTGCCCCAGGTTCACCCCTCCACTTT.

This chain joins TRBV21-1 and TRBJ1-1. TRBV21-1 is a documented pseudogene. This CDR3 has 19 residues. CDR3 region: CASSNRREQRSQLNTEAFF. DNA for the CDR3: TGTGCCAGCAGCAATCGTCGGGAACAAAGGAGTCAATTGAACACTGAAGCTTTCTTT.

This clone was counted once. The V and J genes are TRBV27 and TRBJ2-3, with D tentatively TRBD1 (6 bases). Germline-derived CDR1 and CDR2 are MNHEY and SMNVEV (reference sequence). CDR3 length: 15 amino acids. V was trimmed by 2 bases and J by 2 bases, leaving 11 bases between them. The CDR3 nucleotides are TGTGCCAGCAGTTTAGGGACAAGACCCACAGATACGCAGTATTTT. The encoded protein is CASSLGTRPTDTQYF.

The J gene is TRBJ2-3, the V gene TRBV7-6; 15 nucleotides match TRBD2. The CDR3 extends over 16 amino acids. V was clipped by 5 bases and J by 4 bases; unmatched bases: 4. Germline V CDR1 and CDR2: SGHVS, FNYEAQ. In DNA, the CDR3 is TGTGCCAGCAGCCCAAGGACTAGCGGGGGGGCAGATACGCAGTATTTT. Translation gives CASSPRTSGGADTQYF.

V and J are TRBV7-6 and TRBJ2-7; 7 nucleotides agree with TRBD2. Trimming took 1 base from V and 5 from J; bases not matched to a gene: 11. From germline, CDR1 is SGHVS and CDR2 FNYEAQ. This CDR3 is 16 amino acids long. CDR3 sequence (DNA): TGTGCCAGCAGCTTAGACACCGGCTGGGGGGGAGACGAGCAGTACTTC. Its protein is CASSLDTGWGGDEQYF.

This clone was picked up one time. The V and J genes are TRBV18 and TRBJ1-6, with D perhaps TRBD1 (5 bases). This CDR3 region has 15 residues. CDR1 is KGHSH and CDR2 is LQKENI in the germline V gene. With 6 bases removed from V and 3 bases from J, the gap between germline ends came to 12 bases. The CDR3 protein is CASSQGLIYNSPLHF. The CDR3 DNA reads as TGTGCCAGCTCTCAGGGCCTGATCTATAATTCACCCCTCCACTTT.

The rearrangement links TRBV7-9 to TRBJ1-1; TRBD1 agrees at 10 bases. J lost 2 bases, V lost 6 bases, and 9 bases had no gene match. Germline CDR1 SEHNR, CDR2 FQNEAQ (reference sequence). The CDR3 is made up of 16 amino acids. The DNA for the CDR3 is TGTGCCAGCAGGAAGGACAGGGGGAGATTTAACACTGAAGCTTTCTTT. This codes for CASRKDRGRFNTEAFF.

This sequence joins TRBV29-1 and TRBJ2-2; 9 positions match TRBD1. Germline CDR1 reads SQVTM; CDR2 reads ANQGSEA. The J segment lost 1 base and the V segment lost 6 bases, leaving 15 bases of the junction unmatched. This CDR3 has 18 amino acids. Here the CDR3 DNA reads TGCAGCGTCCACCCCGGGACAGGGAGGAGGGGGAACACCGGGGAGCTGTTTTTT. Translating gives CSVHPGTGRRGNTGELFF.

The genes are TRBV7-9 and TRBJ1-2; TRBD1 aligns across 7 bases. The CDR3 consists of 14 residues. V gave up 3 bases and J gave up 2 bases; unmatched junction bases: 3. Germline-derived CDR1 and CDR2 are SEHNR and FQNEAQ (reference sequence). The CDR3 sequence: CASSFGTANYGYTF. In DNA, the CDR3 is TGTGCCAGCAGCTTCGGGACAGCAAACTATGGCTACACCTTC.